Presented here are 18 T cell receptor beta chains from one specimen sequenced in a study of cytomegalovirus exposure and HLA in healthy donors (dated by TCRdb to between 2016 and 2019). Libraries came from the immunoSEQ multiplex PCR assay. For the multiplex PCR, a mixture combining 60 forward primers for TCR Vbeta segments and 13 reverse primers for TCR Jbeta segments was used. TCRdb took this table from immuneACCESS and kept in-frame rearrangements with V and J called. Such tables lack part of the clones; where checked against another copy, unresolved V genes explain under half of the gap, and the rest is unexplained. The sample's table covers 130,000 to 150,000 clones. The ten largest clones represent under 2% of the sample. Sequencing was performed on PBMCs. The receptors come from a woman aged 45-60 years in good health and CMV-seronegative.

The J gene is TRBJ1-2, the V gene TRBV6-6; weak D call: TRBD1 (5 bases). Germline CDR1 reads MNHNY; CDR2 reads SVGAGI (reference sequence). Trimming shortened V by 5 bases and J by 8 bases, and 12 bases separated the two germline ends. The CDR3 is 12 residues long. For the CDR3, the DNA is TGTGCCAGCAGTCAGGGCCTAGAGGGCTACACCTTC. Residues: CASSQGLEGYTF.

The CDR3 DNA sequence: TGTGCCAGCAGCTCCCGGGTATCAGATACGCAGTATTTT. Protein: CASSSRVSDTQYF. The chain couples TRBV7-2 to TRBJ2-3, with D unclear. V lost 4 bases to trimming and J lost 4 bases, with 9 bases between them. CDR3 length: 13 amino acids. Germline V gene sequence: CDR1 SGHTA, CDR2 FQGNSA.

The J gene is TRBJ2-3, the V gene TRBV5-1; 9 nucleotides line up with TRBD1. This CDR3 has 15 residues. CDR1 and CDR2 (germline): SGHRS, YFSETQ. V lost 7 bases and J lost 3; bases outside the gene matches: 9. The CDR3 DNA sequence: TGCGCCAGCCAAACGACAGGGGGGGTAACAGATACGCAGTATTTT. Amino acid sequence: CASQTTGGVTDTQYF.

The chain joins TRBV10-3 to TRBJ2-1; possible D gene TRBD2, 5 bases. This CDR3 spans 13 amino acids. V was shortened by 10 bases and J by 6 bases, with 16 bases between the two germline ends. Germline loops: CDR1 ENHRY, CDR2 SYGVKD. The CDR3, as DNA: TGTGCCACCGCTCAACTAGTTCGCAATGAGCAGTTCTTC. Translated: CATAQLVRNEQFF.

The genes are TRBV28 and TRBJ2-3, with D perhaps TRBD1 (6 bases). The CDR3 loop spans 16 amino acids. Between the trimmed V and J ends, which lost 4 bases and 5 bases, there was a span of 19 bases. The germline V gene encodes CDR1 MDHEN and CDR2 SYDVKM. CDR3 coding DNA: TGTGCCAGCAGTTCCCAAGACAGGTCCCCACTAGATACGCAGTATTTT. Encoded protein: CASSSQDRSPLDTQYF. The full variable domain, in which reference TRBV28 and TRBJ2-3 provide the parts outside the CDR3, is DVKVTQSSRYLVKRTGEKVFLECVQDMDHENMFWYRQDPGLGLRLIYFSYDVKMKEKGDIPEGYSVSREKKERFSLILESASTNQTSMYLCASSSQDRSPLDTQYFGPGTRLTVL.

The DNA for the CDR3 is TGTGCCAGCAGTGAAGCGCGAATCACTGAAGCTTTCTTT. It is translated as CASSEARITEAFF. The chain has TRBV6-1 and TRBJ1-1; D ambiguous. Trimming left V 0 bases short and J 4 bases short, with 6 bases between. Germline V gives CDR1 MNHNS, CDR2 SASEGT. The CDR3 is made up of 13 amino acids.

The rearrangement uses TRBV9 and TRBJ2-1; TRBD2 aligns across 8 bases. The trim removed 7 bases at V and 0 bases at J, leaving 9 bases unmatched. This CDR3 contains 16 residues. CDR1 SGDLS and CDR2 YYNGEE come from the germline V gene. The CDR3 spells CASGAMTSVSYNEQFF. CDR3 nucleotide sequence: TGTGCCAGCGGAGCGATGACTAGCGTCTCCTACAATGAGCAGTTCTTC.

The rearrangement joins TRBV5-8 to TRBJ1-1, with a weak D call TRBD1 (5 bases). The germline gives CDR1 SGHTS, CDR2 YDEGEE. The V gene lost 0 bases and the J gene lost 11 bases, with 17 bases spanning the gap. The CDR3 loop spans 14 amino acids. The DNA for the CDR3 is TGTGCCAGCAGCTTGGTCTGGGATAGGGGCAACGCTTTCTTT. Protein sequence: CASSLVWDRGNAFF.

In terms of frequency, this clone is medium-sized. The chain uses TRBV4-1 and TRBJ1-5; TRBD1 matches at 7 bases. V dropped 1 base and J dropped 4; count of bases not matched to a gene: 10. Germline CDR1 MGHRA, CDR2 YSYEKL. The CDR3 sequence is 17 residues long. The CDR3 reads CASSQAETTGLNQPQHF. The DNA of the CDR3 is TGCGCCAGCAGCCAAGCCGAAACGACAGGGTTGAATCAGCCCCAGCATTTT.

V is TRBV7-8 and J is TRBJ2-2; tentatively, D is TRBD2 (6 bases). Germline loops: CDR1 SGHVS, CDR2 FQNEAQ. The CDR3 length is 16 residues. V was cut by 5 bases and J by 2 bases, with 15 bases left in between. CDR3 DNA sequence: TGTGCCAGCAGCCCAACTAGCCGCCAAAACACCGGGGAGCTGTTTTTT. As protein: CASSPTSRQNTGELFF.

The chain uses TRBV7-8 and TRBJ1-1; the D is unclear. This CDR3 region has 13 residues. Germline lookup yields CDR1 SGHVS and CDR2 FQNEAQ. The V end lost 4 bases, the J end lost 1 base, and 7 bases lay between the germline ends. This CDR3 is CASSYTENTEAFF. As DNA, the CDR3 is TGTGCCAGCAGCTACACAGAGAACACTGAAGCTTTCTTT.

This sequence joins TRBV5-1 and TRBJ2-1; possible D gene TRBD2, 5 bases. The CDR3 is 15 residues long. From germline, CDR1 is SGHRS and CDR2 YFSETQ. The V end lost 3 bases, the J end lost 2 bases, and 12 bases lay between the germline ends. CDR3 protein: CASSSEGGTYNEQFF. The CDR3 nucleotides read TGCGCCAGCAGCTCCGAGGGCGGTACCTACAATGAGCAGTTCTTC.

J is TRBJ1-6 and V is TRBV6-7; maybe TRBD1 (5 bases). TRBV6-7 is recorded as an ORF, its role being uncertain. The CDR3 has 16 amino acids. The ends were cut back, 4 bases at V and 0 bases at J, with 10 bases in the middle. In DNA form, the CDR3 reads TGTGCCAGCAGTTCGGGGGGGAGCTCCTATAATTCACCCCTCCACTTT. It specifies CASSSGGSSYNSPLHF.

The rearrangement links TRBV6-6 to TRBJ1-1; 7 nucleotides agree with TRBD1. The V and J ends lost 4 bases and 5 bases, in that order; junction bases with no gene match: 13. The CDR3 runs 16 residues. Germline values: CDR1 MNHNY, CDR2 SVGAGI (reference sequence). The CDR3 DNA reads TGTGCCAGCAGTTCCAAACAGGGGCGAGGAAGGACTGAAGCTTTCTTT. Amino acid sequence: CASSSKQGRGRTEAFF.

The J gene is TRBJ2-1, the V gene TRBV15, with 8 bases aligning to TRBD2. This CDR3 region has 15 residues. Trimming took 1 base from V and 9 from J; bases not matched to a gene: 8. Germline V CDR1 and CDR2: LNHNV, YYDKDF (reference sequence). In DNA form, the CDR3 reads TGTGCCACCAGCAGAGGGCCCAGCGGGAGAGGTGAGCAGTTCTTC. Its protein product is CATSRGPSGRGEQFF. The whole variable domain, remainder taken from reference TRBV15 and TRBJ2-1, is DAMVIQNPRYQVTQFGKPVTLSCSQTLNHNVMYWYQQKSSQAPKLLFHYYDKDFNNEADTPDNFQSRRPNTSFCFLDIRSPGLGDTAMYLCATSRGPSGRGEQFFGPGTRLTVL.

The rearrangement uses TRBV30 and TRBJ2-7; maybe TRBD2 (5 bases). V lost 0 bases, J lost 2 bases, and 11 bases lay in between. The CDR3 has 14 residues. Germline assignment: CDR1 GTSNPN and CDR2 SVGIG (reference sequence). This chain's CDR3 is CAWSVEGLAYEQYF. For the CDR3, the DNA is TGTGCCTGGAGTGTTGAGGGTCTCGCCTACGAGCAGTACTTC.

The rearrangement joins TRBV7-2 to TRBJ1-1; 7 positions agree with TRBD1. Germline V gives CDR1 SGHTA, CDR2 FQGNSA. Trimming took 5 bases from V and 3 from J; bases not matched to a gene: 6. This CDR3 region has 14 residues. As DNA, the CDR3 is TGTGCCAGCAGCGCCGCACAGGGGTACACTGAAGCTTTCTTT. It is translated as CASSAAQGYTEAFF.

The chain combines TRBV18 with TRBJ2-3, with 7 bases matching TRBD1. Trimming took 3 bases from V and 0 from J; bases not matched to a gene: 0. Germline loops: CDR1 KGHSH, CDR2 LQKENI. This CDR3 is built from 14 residues. As DNA, the CDR3 is TGTGCCAGCTCACCCAGGGGGAGCACAGATACGCAGTATTTT. Translated: CASSPRGSTDTQYF.